Shown below are 23 T cell receptor beta chains from a single sample sequenced in a study of T cells after yellow fever vaccination. Using its own MiXCR run on the 5' RACE reads, TCRdb lists one record per CDR3 protein. The sample includes fewer than 450,000 distinct CDR3 sequences, 3% to 4.5% of them seen just once. This sample comprised PBMCs, obtained 5 days after the yellow fever booster vaccination. All receptors derive from a young man who received the YFV17D yellow fever vaccine.

This chain links TRBV20-1 with TRBJ1-2, with D possibly TRBD1 on 6 matching bases. The CDR3 covers 17 residues. Trimming took 0 bases from V and 6 from J, leaving 23 bases between them. Per germline, CDR1 DFQATT and CDR2 SNEGSKA (reference sequence). CDR3 nucleotide sequence: TGCAGTGCTAGAGATCGGGGGATGCCCGAACCAGGGGATGGCTACACCTTC. Residues: CSARDRGMPEPGDGYTF.

This clonotype has just a few counts. This chain links TRBV7-2 with TRBJ1-2; 9 nucleotides agree with TRBD1. V shed 5 bases and J 7 bases; nucleotides not matched to a gene: 8. The CDR3 has 14 residues. Germline V gene data show CDR1 as SGHTA and CDR2 as FQGNSA. The CDR3 loop reads CASSLSRDRVGYTF. The CDR3, as DNA: TGTGCCAGCAGCCTAAGTCGGGACAGGGTTGGCTACACCTTC.

This clonotype occurred many times. The chain uses TRBV20-1 and TRBJ1-1; D uncertain. The V gene's germline CDR1 is DFQATT and CDR2 SNEGSKA (reference sequence). The CDR3 runs 11 residues. Trimming shortened V by 6 bases and J by 5 bases, and 10 bases separated the two germline ends. In nucleotides, the CDR3 is TGCAGTGCCGGTAGAAGGACTGAAGCTTTCTTT. Translated: CSAGRRTEAFF.

A remark on this clonotype: One junction end disagrees with the germline gene, perhaps due to a read error. The chain uses TRBV6-5 and TRBJ2-3, with unresolved D. CDR1 MNHEY and CDR2 SVGAGI come from the germline V gene. The CDR3 extends over 13 amino acids. The CDR3 loop is CASSHTSADTPYF. CDR3 nucleotide sequence: TGTGCCAGCAGCCACACTTCCGCAGATACGCCGTATTTT.

This clonotype was seen a few times. The CDR3 reads CASSLGLMRAQYF. Here the CDR3 DNA reads TGTGCCAGCAGCTTAGGACTGATGAGGGCCCAGTACTTC. The V and J genes are TRBV7-2 and TRBJ2-5, with D possibly TRBD2 on 5 matching bases. CDR3 length: 13 residues. CDR1 is SGHTA and CDR2 is FQGNSA in the germline V gene. V lost 1 base and J lost 9, with 12 bases in between. The variable domain in full, completed from reference TRBV7-2 and TRBJ2-5, reads GAGVSQSPSNKVTEKGKDVELRCDPISGHTALYWYRQSLGQGLEFLIYFQGNSAPDKSGLPSDRFSAERTGGSVSTLTIQRTQQEDSAVYLCASSLGLMRAQYFGPGTRLLVL.

The table lists this clonotype with a few counts. This chain joins TRBV6-2 or TRBV6-3 and TRBJ2-5; 12 bases are a match to TRBD2. V lost 7 bases, J lost 4 bases, and 7 bases stayed unmatched. The CDR3 spans 15 residues. CDR1 and CDR2 from the germline V gene are MNHEY and SVGEGT. CDR3 loop: CASTPLAGGLETQYF. The DNA for the CDR3 is TGTGCCAGCACCCCTCTAGCGGGAGGGCTAGAGACCCAGTACTTC.

The table lists this clonotype with a few counts. This rearrangement joins TRBV7-9 to TRBJ2-5; TRBD1 matches 9 bases. The trim removed 5 bases at V and 2 bases at J, leaving 6 bases unmatched. Germline CDR1 is SEHNR and CDR2 is FQNEAQ (reference sequence). The CDR3 has 15 residues. CDR3 region: CASSASGQGQETQYF. In DNA form, the CDR3 reads TGTGCCAGCAGCGCCTCGGGACAGGGTCAAGAGACCCAGTACTTC.

This clonotype was seen at least ten times. This chain connects TRBV25-1 to TRBJ1-2; D ambiguous. CDR3 length equals 11 residues. With 5 bases removed from V and 2 bases from J, the gap between germline ends came to 3 bases. Looked up from germline, CDR1 is MGHDK and CDR2 is SYGVNS. The CDR3 DNA is TGTGCCAGCAGTAGGAACTATGGCTACACCTTC. It is translated as CASSRNYGYTF.

The chain carries TRBV4-2 and TRBJ1-2; D uncertain. This CDR3 has 14 residues. V was trimmed by 0 bases and J by 8 bases, leaving 13 bases between them. From germline, CDR1 is LGHNA and CDR2 YNFKEQ. CDR3 loop: CASSQEEGIRGYTF. CDR3 nucleotides: TGTGCCAGCAGCCAAGAGGAGGGAATTCGGGGCTACACCTTC.

The CDR3 loop reads CASSQGKQGPRANVLTF. The DNA of the CDR3 is TGCGCCAGCAGCCAAGGAAAACAGGGGCCCCGGGCCAACGTCCTGACTTTC. The V and J genes are TRBV4-1 and TRBJ2-6; 7 bases fit TRBD1. V was clipped by 1 base and J by 5 bases; unmatched bases: 8. Germline assignment: CDR1 MGHRA and CDR2 YSYEKL. This CDR3 has 17 amino acids.

A few counts support this clonotype. V and J are TRBV9 and TRBJ1-5, with TRBD1 matching over 10 bases. With 2 bases clipped from V and 7 bases from J, the junction kept 9 bases outside the gene matches. Germline CDR1 is SGDLS and CDR2 is YYNGEE. The CDR3 runs to 16 residues. As DNA, the CDR3 is TGTGCCAGCAGCGTCGGGACAGGGGTCGAGGGGCAGCCCCAGCATTTT. Translation gives CASSVGTGVEGQPQHF.

This clonotype occurred a few times. V gene TRBV6-2 or TRBV6-3 combines with J gene TRBJ2-5, with D unresolved. V was pared by 4 bases and J by 6 bases, with 12 bases between. The CDR3 runs 13 residues. CDR1 is MNHEY, CDR2 SVGEGT, per germline. CDR3 protein: CASSWSASQTQYF. The CDR3 nucleotides read TGTGCCAGCAGTTGGTCCGCATCCCAGACCCAGTACTTC.

The sample holds a few counts of this clonotype. This rearrangement joins TRBV7-8 to TRBJ2-3; 10 positions agree with TRBD1. Per germline, CDR1 SGHVS and CDR2 FQNEAQ. This CDR3 is built from 14 residues. V was clipped by 4 bases and J by 6 bases; unmatched bases: 4. CDR3 in amino acids: CASSSGTGADTQYF. The DNA of the CDR3 is TGTGCCAGCAGCTCCGGGACAGGGGCCGATACGCAGTATTTT.

Ten or more counts support this clonotype. This chain uses TRBV20-1 with TRBJ2-3; the match to TRBD2 covers 8 bases. The CDR3 runs to 14 residues. Germline trimming cut 5 bases from V and 4 bases from J; bases unmatched to any gene: 8. The germline V gene encodes CDR1 DFQATT and CDR2 SNEGSKA (reference sequence). The CDR3 nucleotides are TGCAGTGCTCCACGTCCGGGGGGGCCAGATACGCAGTATTTT. It specifies CSAPRPGGPDTQYF.

This clonotype was seen many times. The chain is built from TRBV5-6 and TRBJ1-6; the D gene is possibly TRBD1 (5 bases). The CDR3 runs to 13 residues. Germline V lookup: CDR1 SGHDT, CDR2 YYEEEE. Trimming pared 4 bases from V and 9 bases from J, leaving 11 bases between. In DNA, the CDR3 is TGTGCCAGCAGCCACCCAGGGATTTCACCCCTCCACTTT. This sequence encodes CASSHPGISPLHF.

A few counts support this clonotype. The gene calls are TRBV2 and TRBJ1-4; no reliable D call. This CDR3 contains 14 residues. The V end lost 7 bases, the J end lost 8 bases, and 17 bases lay between the germline ends. The germline V gene has CDR1 SNHLY and CDR2 FYNNEI. The CDR3 is CASTGLRVGEKLFF. In nucleotides, the CDR3 is TGTGCCAGCACCGGGCTTAGGGTGGGCGAAAAACTGTTTTTT.

This clonotype was detected only a few times. This chain links TRBV5-4 with TRBJ2-3; D possibly uses TRBD1 or TRBD2 (6 bases each). The germline CDR1 and CDR2 sequences are SGHNT and YYREEE (reference sequence). This CDR3 has 14 amino acids. Trimming pared 9 bases from V and 2 bases from J, leaving 16 bases between. This chain's CDR3 is CAIVRGPATDTQYF. CDR3 coding DNA: TGTGCCATCGTACGGGGGCCTGCCACAGATACGCAGTATTTT.

This clonotype came up a few times. The J gene is TRBJ2-7, the V gene TRBV5-5, with a tentative D call TRBD1 (5 bases). The CDR3 is 16 residues long. Germline V CDR1 and CDR2: SGHKS, YYEKEE (reference sequence). V was clipped by 4 bases and J by 3 bases, with 20 bases between them. This CDR3 reads CASSAGQRKGHYEQYF. The CDR3 region has the DNA TGTGCCAGCAGCGCTGGACAAAGGAAAGGGCACTACGAGCAGTACTTC.

This clonotype was recorded many times. The J gene is TRBJ2-7, the V gene TRBV5-1, with a tentative D call TRBD2 (6 bases). Germline CDR1 and CDR2: SGHRS and YFSETQ. This CDR3 spans 14 amino acids. Trimming took off 4 bases at V and 0 bases at J, with 11 bases between the two ends. Written as DNA, the CDR3 is TGCGCCAGCAGCATCGGGGGAGTCTCCTACGAGCAGTACTTC. Translated, it gives CASSIGGVSYEQYF.

This clonotype was picked up many times. This chain links TRBV5-1 with TRBJ1-1; no definite D call. The germline V and J ends were trimmed by 0 bases and 4 bases, with 13 bases remaining between them. This CDR3 spans 15 amino acids. CDR1 is SGHRS, CDR2 YFSETQ, per germline. The CDR3 DNA sequence: TGCGCCAGCAGCTTGGAGGCCTCTTTCGGCACTGAAGCTTTCTTT. It is translated as CASSLEASFGTEAFF.

This clonotype showed up just a few times. This chain connects TRBV4-2 to TRBJ2-4; weak D call: TRBD2 (5 bases). The germline V gene has CDR1 LGHNA and CDR2 YNFKEQ. This CDR3 spans 16 amino acids. V lost 0 bases and J lost 10, with 19 bases in between. CDR3 residues: CASSQDQLAPKRIQYF. CDR3 coding DNA: TGTGCCAGCAGCCAAGATCAGCTAGCCCCCAAACGGATTCAGTACTTC.

This clonotype was seen more than once but under ten times. V is TRBV3-1 and J is TRBJ2-2, with D perhaps TRBD2 (6 bases). The CDR3 loop spans 15 amino acids. From germline, CDR1 is LGHDT and CDR2 YNNKEL (reference sequence). V lost 3 bases and J lost 6, with 14 bases in between. The CDR3 protein is CASSQGTSYPGELFF. In nucleotides, the CDR3 is TGTGCCAGCAGCCAGGGAACTAGCTACCCCGGGGAGCTGTTTTTT.

This clonotype has only a few counts. The rearrangement joins TRBV7-3 to TRBJ2-1; 16 bases align to TRBD2. The CDR3 spans 18 residues. Per the germline V gene, CDR1 is SGHTA and CDR2 is FQGTGA. V shed 5 bases, J shed 3 bases, and the junction held 7 bases outside the gene matches. The CDR3 region has the DNA TGTGCCAGCAGCGCAATAGGGACTAGCGGGGGGGTCTACAATGAGCAGTTCTTC. Amino acid sequence: CASSAIGTSGGVYNEQFF. Using reference TRBV7-3 and TRBJ2-1 for the parts outside the CDR3, the full variable domain is GAGVSQTPSNKVTEKGKYVELRCDPISGHTALYWYRQSLGQGPEFLIYFQGTGAADDSGLPNDRFFAVRPEGSVSTLKIQRTERGDSAVYLCASSAIGTSGGVYNEQFFGPGTRLTVL.